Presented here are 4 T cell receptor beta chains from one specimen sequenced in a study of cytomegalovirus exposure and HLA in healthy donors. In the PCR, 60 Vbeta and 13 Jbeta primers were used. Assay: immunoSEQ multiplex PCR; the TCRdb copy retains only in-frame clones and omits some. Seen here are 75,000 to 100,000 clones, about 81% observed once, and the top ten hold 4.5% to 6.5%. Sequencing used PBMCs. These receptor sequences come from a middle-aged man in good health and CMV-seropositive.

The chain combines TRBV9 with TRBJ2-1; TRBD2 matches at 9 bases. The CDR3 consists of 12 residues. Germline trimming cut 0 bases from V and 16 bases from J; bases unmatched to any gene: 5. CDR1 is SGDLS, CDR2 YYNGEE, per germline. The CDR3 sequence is CASSVVSGSIFF. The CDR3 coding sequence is TGTGCCAGCAGCGTAGTTAGCGGGAGTATATTCTTC.

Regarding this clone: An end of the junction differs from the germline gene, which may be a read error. The CDR3 spells CSSSTQDRGANYGYTF. The CDR3 bases are TGTTCCAGCAGCACGCAGGACAGGGGAGCTAACTATGGCTACACCTTC. The chain employs TRBV7-9 and TRBJ1-2; TRBD1 matches at 9 bases. This CDR3 contains 16 residues. Germline loops: CDR1 SEHNR, CDR2 FQNEAQ (reference sequence).

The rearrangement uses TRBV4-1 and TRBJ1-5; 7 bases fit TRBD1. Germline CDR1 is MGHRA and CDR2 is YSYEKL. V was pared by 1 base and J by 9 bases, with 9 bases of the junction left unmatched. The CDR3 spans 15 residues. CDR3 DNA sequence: TGCGCCAGCAGCCAAGGGTGGGACAGCCGCGGGCCCCAGCATTTT. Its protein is CASSQGWDSRGPQHF.

CDR3 residues: CASSFGQGNYGYTF. The DNA for the CDR3 is TGTGCCAGCAGTTTCGGTCAGGGCAACTATGGCTACACCTTC. The rearrangement joins TRBV27 to TRBJ1-2; weak D call: TRBD1 (5 bases). Germline V lookup: CDR1 MNHEY, CDR2 SMNVEV (reference sequence). This CDR3 is 14 amino acids long. V lost 3 bases to trimming and J lost 2 bases, with 10 bases between them.